Sequencing of this T cell receptor beta chain was carried out in a study of identical twins. Study findings and constraints: In monozygotic twins, models underestimated the sharing of out-of-frame TCR alpha. With abundant cord blood beta clonotypes, insertions were fewer; memory repertoires showed no such pattern.

Trimming stripped 7 bases from V and 4 bases from J, with 16 bases between. Per the germline V gene, CDR1 is MDHEN and CDR2 is SYDVKM. The CDR3 runs 15 residues. This clonotype was seen many times. The antigen is not known. TCRdb called the 5' RACE reads again in MiXCR, with one record for every CDR3 protein. The sample has just under 650,000 distinct CDR3 sequences; just over 7% are singletons. The data were also submitted as part of a second study, on yellow fever vaccine responses in identical twins.

The sequence derives from a woman aged 18-29 years in good health. J is TRBJ2-2 and V is TRBV28; TRBD1 is a possible D gene (5 bases). Sequencing was done on a sample of PBMCs. The DNA for the CDR3 is TGTGCCAGCACCCAGGGCGGCAGTCTCACCGGGGAGCTGTTTTTT. Translating it yields CASTQGGSLTGELFF.